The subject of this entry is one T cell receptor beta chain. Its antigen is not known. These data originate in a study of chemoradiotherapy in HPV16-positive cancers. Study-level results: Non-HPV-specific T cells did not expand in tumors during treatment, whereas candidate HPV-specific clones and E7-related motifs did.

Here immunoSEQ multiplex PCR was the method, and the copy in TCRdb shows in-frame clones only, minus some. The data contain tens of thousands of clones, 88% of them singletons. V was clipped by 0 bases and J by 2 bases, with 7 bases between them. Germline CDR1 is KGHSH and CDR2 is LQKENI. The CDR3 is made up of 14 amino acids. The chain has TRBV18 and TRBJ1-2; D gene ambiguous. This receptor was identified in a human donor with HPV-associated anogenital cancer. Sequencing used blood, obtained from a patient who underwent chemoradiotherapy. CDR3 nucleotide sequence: TGTGCCAGCTCACCACCGTCGGGGAACTATGGCTACACCTTC. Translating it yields CASSPPSGNYGYTF.